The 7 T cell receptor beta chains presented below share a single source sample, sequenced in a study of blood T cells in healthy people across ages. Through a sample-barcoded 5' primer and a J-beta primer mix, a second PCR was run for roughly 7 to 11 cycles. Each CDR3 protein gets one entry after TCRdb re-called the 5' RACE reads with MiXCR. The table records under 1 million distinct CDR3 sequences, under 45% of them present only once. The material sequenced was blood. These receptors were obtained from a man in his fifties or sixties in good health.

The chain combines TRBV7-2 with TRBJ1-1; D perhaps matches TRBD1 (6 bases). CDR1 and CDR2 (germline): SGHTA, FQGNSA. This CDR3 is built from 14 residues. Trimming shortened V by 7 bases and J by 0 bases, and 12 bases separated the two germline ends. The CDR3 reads CASTKQGLNTEAFF. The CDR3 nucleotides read TGTGCCAGCACCAAACAGGGCCTGAACACTGAAGCTTTCTTT. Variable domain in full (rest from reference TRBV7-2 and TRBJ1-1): GAGVSQSPSNKVTEKGKDVELRCDPISGHTALYWYRQSLGQGLEFLIYFQGNSAPDKSGLPSDRFSAERTGGSVSTLTIQRTQQEDSAVYLCASTKQGLNTEAFFGQGTRLTVV.

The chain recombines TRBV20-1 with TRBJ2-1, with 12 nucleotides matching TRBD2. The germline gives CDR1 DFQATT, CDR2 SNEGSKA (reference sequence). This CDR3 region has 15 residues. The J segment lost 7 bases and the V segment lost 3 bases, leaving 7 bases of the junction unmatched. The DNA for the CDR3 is TGCAGTGCTAGGACTAGCGGGAGAAATAGGAATGAGCAGTTCTTC. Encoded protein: CSARTSGRNRNEQFF.

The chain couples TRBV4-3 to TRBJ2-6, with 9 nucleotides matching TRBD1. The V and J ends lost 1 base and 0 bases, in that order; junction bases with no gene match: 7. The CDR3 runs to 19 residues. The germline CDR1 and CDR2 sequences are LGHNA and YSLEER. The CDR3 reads CASSQGAGQGSSGANVLTF. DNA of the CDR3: TGCGCCAGCAGCCAAGGTGCGGGACAGGGTTCCTCTGGGGCCAACGTCCTGACTTTC.

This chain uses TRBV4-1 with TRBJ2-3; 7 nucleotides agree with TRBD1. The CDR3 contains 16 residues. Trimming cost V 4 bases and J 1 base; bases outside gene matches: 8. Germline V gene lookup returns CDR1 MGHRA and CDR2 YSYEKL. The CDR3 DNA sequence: TGCGCCAGCAGCCCCCTACCCCAGGGGGGCACAGATACGCAGTATTTT. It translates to CASSPLPQGGTDTQYF.

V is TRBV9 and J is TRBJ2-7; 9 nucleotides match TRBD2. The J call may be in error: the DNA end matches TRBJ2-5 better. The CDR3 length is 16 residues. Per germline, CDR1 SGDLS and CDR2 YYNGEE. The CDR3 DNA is TGTGCCAGCAGCGTAGGGTCTAGCGGGGCTCAAGAGACCCAGTACTTC. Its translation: CASSVGSSGAQETQYF.

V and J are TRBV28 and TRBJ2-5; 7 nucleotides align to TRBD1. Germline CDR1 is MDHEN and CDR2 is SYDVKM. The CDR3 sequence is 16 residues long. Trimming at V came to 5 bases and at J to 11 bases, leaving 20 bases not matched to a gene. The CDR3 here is CASSGAERGQWDEQYF. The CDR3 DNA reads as TGTGCCAGCAGTGGGGCGGAAAGGGGGCAGTGGGATGAGCAGTACTTC.

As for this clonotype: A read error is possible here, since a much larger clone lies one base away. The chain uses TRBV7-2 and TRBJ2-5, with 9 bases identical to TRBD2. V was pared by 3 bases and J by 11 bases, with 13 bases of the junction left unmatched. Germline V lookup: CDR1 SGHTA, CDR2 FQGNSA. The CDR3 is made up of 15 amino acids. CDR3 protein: CASSFGASGANEQYF. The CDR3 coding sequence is TGTGCCAGCAGCTTTGGGGCTAGCGGGGCCAATGAGCAGTACTTC.